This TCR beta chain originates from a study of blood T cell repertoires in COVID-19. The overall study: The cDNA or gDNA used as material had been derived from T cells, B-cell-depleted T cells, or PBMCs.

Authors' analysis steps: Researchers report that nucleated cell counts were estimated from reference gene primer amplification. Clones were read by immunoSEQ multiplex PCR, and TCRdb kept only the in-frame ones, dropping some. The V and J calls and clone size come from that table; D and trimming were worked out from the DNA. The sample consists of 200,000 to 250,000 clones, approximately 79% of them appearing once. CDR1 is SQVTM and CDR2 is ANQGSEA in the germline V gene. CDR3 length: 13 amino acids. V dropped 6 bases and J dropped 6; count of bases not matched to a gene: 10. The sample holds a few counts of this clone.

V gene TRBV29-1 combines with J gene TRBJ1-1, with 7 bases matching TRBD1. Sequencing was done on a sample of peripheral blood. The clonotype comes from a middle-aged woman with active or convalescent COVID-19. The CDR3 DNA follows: TGCAGCGTAGCGCCGACAGGGTCGGCTGAAGCTTTCTTT. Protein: CSVAPTGSAEAFF.